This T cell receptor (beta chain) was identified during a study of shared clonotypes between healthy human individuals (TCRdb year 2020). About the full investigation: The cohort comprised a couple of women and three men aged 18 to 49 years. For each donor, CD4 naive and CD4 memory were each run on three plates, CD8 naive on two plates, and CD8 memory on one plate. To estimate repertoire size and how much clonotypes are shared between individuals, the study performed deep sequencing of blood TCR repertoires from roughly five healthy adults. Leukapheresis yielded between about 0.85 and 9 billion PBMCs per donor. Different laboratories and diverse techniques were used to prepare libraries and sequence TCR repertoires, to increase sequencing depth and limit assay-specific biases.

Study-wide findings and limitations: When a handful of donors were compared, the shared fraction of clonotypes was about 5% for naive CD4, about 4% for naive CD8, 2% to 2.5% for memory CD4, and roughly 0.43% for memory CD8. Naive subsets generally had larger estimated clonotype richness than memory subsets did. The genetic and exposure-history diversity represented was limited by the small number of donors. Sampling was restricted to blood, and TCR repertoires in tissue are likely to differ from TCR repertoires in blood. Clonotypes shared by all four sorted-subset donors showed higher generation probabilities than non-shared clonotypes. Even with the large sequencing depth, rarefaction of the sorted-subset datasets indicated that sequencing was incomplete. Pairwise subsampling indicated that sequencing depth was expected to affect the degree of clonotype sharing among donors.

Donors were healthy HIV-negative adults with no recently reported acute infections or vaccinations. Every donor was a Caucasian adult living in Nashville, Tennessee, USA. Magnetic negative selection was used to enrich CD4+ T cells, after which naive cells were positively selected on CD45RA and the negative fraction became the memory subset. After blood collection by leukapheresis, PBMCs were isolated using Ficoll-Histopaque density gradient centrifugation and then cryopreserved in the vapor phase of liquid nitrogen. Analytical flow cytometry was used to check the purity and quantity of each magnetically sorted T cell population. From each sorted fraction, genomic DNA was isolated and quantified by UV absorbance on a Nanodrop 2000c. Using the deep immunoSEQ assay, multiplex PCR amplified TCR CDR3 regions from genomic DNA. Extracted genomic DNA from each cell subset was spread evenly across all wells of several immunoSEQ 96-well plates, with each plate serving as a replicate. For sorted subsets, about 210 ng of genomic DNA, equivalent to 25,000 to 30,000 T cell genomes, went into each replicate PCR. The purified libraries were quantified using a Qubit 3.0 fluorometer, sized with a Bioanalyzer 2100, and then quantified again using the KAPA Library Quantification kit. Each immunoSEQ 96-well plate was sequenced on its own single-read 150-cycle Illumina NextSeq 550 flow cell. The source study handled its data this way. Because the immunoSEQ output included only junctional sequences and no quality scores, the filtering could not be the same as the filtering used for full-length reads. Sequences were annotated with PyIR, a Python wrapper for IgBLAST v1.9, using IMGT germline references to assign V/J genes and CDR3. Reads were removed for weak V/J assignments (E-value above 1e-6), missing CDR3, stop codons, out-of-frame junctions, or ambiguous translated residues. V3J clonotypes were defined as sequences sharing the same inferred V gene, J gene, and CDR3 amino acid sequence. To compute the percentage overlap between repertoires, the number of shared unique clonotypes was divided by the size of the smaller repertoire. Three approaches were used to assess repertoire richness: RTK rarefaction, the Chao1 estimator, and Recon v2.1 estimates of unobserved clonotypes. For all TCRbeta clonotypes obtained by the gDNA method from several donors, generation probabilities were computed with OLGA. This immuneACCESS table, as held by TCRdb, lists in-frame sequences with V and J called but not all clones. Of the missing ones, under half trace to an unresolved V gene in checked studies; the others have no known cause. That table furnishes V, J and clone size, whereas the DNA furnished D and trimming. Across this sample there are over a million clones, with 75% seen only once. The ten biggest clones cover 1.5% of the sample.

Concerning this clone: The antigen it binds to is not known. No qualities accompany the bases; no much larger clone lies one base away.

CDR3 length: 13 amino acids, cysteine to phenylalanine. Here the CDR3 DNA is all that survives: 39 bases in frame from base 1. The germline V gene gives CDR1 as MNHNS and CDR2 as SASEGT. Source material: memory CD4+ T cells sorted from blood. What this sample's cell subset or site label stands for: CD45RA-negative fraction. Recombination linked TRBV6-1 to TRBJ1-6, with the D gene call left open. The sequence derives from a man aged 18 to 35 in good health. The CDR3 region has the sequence CAARADYNSPLHF. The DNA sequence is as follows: TGTGCGGCTCGGGCAGATTATAATTCACCCCTCCACTTT.